The rows below give T cell receptor beta chains drawn from one sample of a study of molecular identifiers for immune sequencing clone quantification. TCRdb called the PCR reads again in MiXCR, with one record for every CDR3 protein. The data contain roughly 300,000 distinct CDR3 sequences, roughly 24% of them singletons. What was sequenced was naive CD8+ T cells from blood, with Jurkat cell RNA spiked in. Every receptor here comes from a human donor in good health. Some libraries in this study had Jurkat cell RNA spiked in. Each CDR3 is given with its conserved first and last residue. A D gene is named only where the DNA matches it firmly. Expanded clones get a size class; other rows say once, few or many, or leave the size out.

d_gene	v_gene	abundance	j_gene	CDR3aa	CDR3nt
.	TRBV12-3/TRBV12-4	.	TRBJ1-2	CASSFPGNYSYTF	TGTGCCAGCAGTTTCCCAGGAAACTATAGCTACACCTTC
.	TRBV11-2	.	TRBJ2-2	CASTLGGTGELFF	TGTGCCAGCACCCTGGGGGGTACCGGGGAGCTGTTTTTT
TRBD2	TRBV7-6	.	TRBJ2-1	CASSLRTSGGDEQFF	TGTGCCAGCAGCTTAAGGACTAGCGGTGGGGATGAGCAGTTCTTC
TRBD1	TRBV7-9	.	TRBJ2-5	CASSLGQGSSETQYF	TGTGCCAGCAGTCTGGGACAGGGGAGTTCGGAGACCCAGTACTTC
.	TRBV28	.	TRBJ1-5	CASSLTPTGREGSNQPRHF	TGTGCCAGCAGCTTAACCCCTACTGGAAGGGAAGGGAGCAATCAGCCCCGGCATTTT
.	TRBV7-2	.	TRBJ2-1	CASSLISGLYNEQFF	TGTGCCAGCAGCTTAATATCGGGGTTGTACAATGAGCAGTTCTTC
TRBD1	TRBV6-5	.	TRBJ1-4	CASSSGDSRNEKLFF	TGTGCCAGCAGTTCTGGGGACAGCCGTAATGAAAAACTGTTTTTT
.	TRBV11-2	.	TRBJ2-7	CASSLEGASYEQYF	TGTGCCAGCAGCTTAGAAGGGGCCTCTTACGAGCAGTACTTC
.	TRBV10-2	few	TRBJ1-6	CASSGGAFSPLHF	TGCGCCAGCAGTGGGGGTGCGTTTTCACCCCTCCACTTT
.	TRBV19	few	TRBJ1-5	CASSIIGPGGNQPQHF	TGTGCCAGTAGTATTATTGGACCGGGAGGAAATCAGCCCCAGCATTTT
TRBD1	TRBV4-1	.	TRBJ1-5	CASCSGQNSNQPQHF	TGCGCCAGCTGCTCGGGACAGAATAGCAATCAGCCCCAGCATTTT
.	TRBV20-1	many	TRBJ1-1	CSAPKMNTEAFF	TGCAGTGCTCCGAAAATGAACACTGAAGCTTTCTTT
TRBD1	TRBV9	.	TRBJ2-7	CASSRGGTGTHEQYF	TGTGCCAGCAGCAGGGGGGGGACAGGGACCCACGAGCAGTACTTC
TRBD1	TRBV7-9	many	TRBJ1-1	CASSFPTGGGTEAFF	TGTGCCAGCAGCTTCCCAACAGGGGGCGGAACTGAAGCTTTCTTT
.	TRBV29-1	.	TRBJ2-2	CSVEKSESGKNTGELFF	TGCAGCGTTGAAAAATCGGAGTCGGGGAAGAACACCGGGGAGCTGTTTTTT
.	TRBV28	many	TRBJ2-3	CASTRVAEGTDTQYF	TGTGCCAGCACTCGGGTGGCCGAAGGGACAGATACGCAGTATTTT
TRBD1	TRBV9	many	TRBJ1-1	CASSASVDRENTEAFF	TGTGCCAGCAGCGCATCTGTAGACAGGGAGAACACTGAAGCTTTCTTT
.	TRBV2	many	TRBJ2-6	CALTRTDDSSSGANVLTF	TGTGCCCTGACGAGGACGGATGATTCAAGCTCTGGGGCCAACGTCCTGACTTTC
.	TRBV4-3	.	TRBJ2-5	CASSQGLYYGQETQYF	TGCGCCAGCAGCCAAGGCCTATACTACGGGCAAGAGACCCAGTACTTC
.	TRBV3-1	.	TRBJ2-5	CASSQDALTIAETQYF	TGTGCCAGCAGCCAAGACGCCCTCACTATCGCGGAGACCCAGTACTTC
.	TRBV20-1	many	TRBJ1-1	CSARDFPAGYYTEAFF	TGCAGTGCTAGAGATTTTCCGGCTGGGTATTACACTGAAGCTTTCTTT
TRBD2	TRBV4-1	once	TRBJ2-2	CAGSQDLGLNPTGELFF	TGCGCCGGCAGCCAGGACCTGGGACTAAACCCCACCGGGGAGCTGTTTTTT
.	TRBV13	few	TRBJ1-1	CASSLWGGDTEAFF	TGTGCCAGCAGCTTATGGGGAGGAGACACTGAAGCTTTCTTT
.	TRBV9	many	TRBJ1-1	CASSVVPNTEAFF	TGTGCCAGCAGCGTAGTTCCGAACACTGAAGCTTTCTTT
.	TRBV20-1	.	TRBJ1-1	CSAGGVPGLDQEGNTEAFF	TGCAGTGCTGGGGGGGTTCCGGGACTCGACCAAGAAGGGAACACTGAAGCTTTCTTT
.	TRBV4-3	.	TRBJ1-6	CASSQVDRTYNSPLHF	TGCGCCAGCAGCCAAGTGGACAGAACCTATAATTCACCCCTCCACTTT
TRBD1	TRBV27	few	TRBJ2-6	CASSFGTVQFGANVLTF	TGTGCCAGCAGTTTTGGGACAGTACAATTCGGGGCCAACGTCCTGACTTTC
.	TRBV6-6	many	TRBJ1-4	CASSYLDEKLFF	TGTGCCAGCAGTTATTTGGATGAAAAACTGTTTTTT
.	TRBV4-1	few	TRBJ2-1	CASSRATGSYNEQFF	TGCGCCAGCAGCCGAGCAACAGGGTCCTACAATGAGCAGTTCTTC
TRBD1	TRBV13	.	TRBJ2-7	CVSSLGQGAYEQYF	TGTGTCAGCAGCTTAGGACAGGGGGCGTACGAGCAGTACTTC
.	TRBV5-1	many	TRBJ2-7	CASRRMWGSYEQYF	TGCGCCAGCAGACGGATGTGGGGCTCCTACGAGCAGTACTTC
.	TRBV4-3	many	TRBJ1-1	CASSQDRFGRGNEAFF	TGCGCCAGCAGCCAAGATCGTTTCGGCAGGGGTAATGAAGCTTTCTTT
.	TRBV5-5	many	TRBJ2-1	CASSLDSRGTLNNEQFF	TGTGCCAGCAGCTTGGATTCCCGGGGGACCCTAAACAATGAGCAGTTCTTC
TRBD1	TRBV12-3/TRBV12-4	.	TRBJ2-7	CASSRDRGGREQYF	TGTGCCAGCAGCCGGGACAGGGGGGGAAGGGAGCAGTACTTC
TRBD1	TRBV7-9	many	TRBJ1-4	CASSFTGDGEKLFF	TGTGCCAGCAGCTTTACAGGGGACGGTGAAAAACTGTTTTTT
.	TRBV7-9	many	TRBJ2-7	CASSLGTTEQYF	TGTGCCAGCAGCTTGGGGACAACCGAGCAGTACTTC
.	TRBV5-8	many	TRBJ2-2	CASSLKLARTRELFF	TGTGCCAGCAGCTTAAAACTAGCAAGGACCCGGGAGCTGTTTTTT
TRBD2	TRBV20-1	.	TRBJ2-3	CSARASGSYTDTQYF	TGCAGTGCTAGAGCAAGCGGGAGTTACACAGATACGCAGTATTTT
.	TRBV7-6	many	TRBJ1-4	CASSYTGQPNNEKLFF	TGTGCCAGCAGTTACACCGGACAGCCGAATAATGAAAAACTGTTTTTT
.	TRBV29-1	many	TRBJ1-1	CSVELATEAFF	TGCAGCGTTGAGCTGGCAACTGAAGCTTTCTTT
.	TRBV4-3	many	TRBJ2-6	CASSQGANVLTF	TGCGCCAGCAGCCAAGGGGCCAACGTCCTGACTTTC
.	TRBV7-9	.	TRBJ1-4	CASSFGGFEKLFF	TGTGCCAGCAGCTTCGGAGGTTTCGAAAAACTGTTTTTT